This TCR beta chain stems from a study of glioma-infiltrating T cells. On the study more broadly: Dexamethasone exposure before glioma surgery was limited to six or fewer days.

Findings of the study overall: Gliomas, especially low-grade, showed above-expected tissue-blood divergence; non-neoplastic patients showed below. Patients with low tissue-blood divergence carried a signature set of shared blood CDR3 motifs. Tissue and blood shared very few CDR3 sequences.

Worth noting for this clonotype: As yet, its antigen is unknown. Relative to the germline gene, one junction end is altered; a read error may explain this.

CDR1 and CDR2 (germline): DFQATT, SNEGSKA (reference sequence). The length of the CDR3 is 17 residues. The iRepertoire nested amplicon-rescue multiplex PCR amplified TCR alpha and beta CDR3s from RNA. Each CDR3 protein gets one entry after TCRdb re-called the multiplex PCR reads with MiXCR. The data hold around 350,000 distinct CDR3 sequences, with roughly two fifths observed a single time. The gene calls are TRBV20-1 and TRBJ2-1, with 11 positions matching TRBD2. The receptor comes from a human donor with low-grade glioma or glioblastoma, undergoing nonglioma brain surgery, or in good health (not recorded which). The sample was glioma tissue, nonneoplastic brain tissue, or PBMCs (not recorded which). The CDR3 reads CSATPGTSGIGRDEQSF. The CDR3 DNA sequence: TGCAGTGCTACCCCCGGGACTAGCGGCATAGGACGGGATGAGCAGTCCTTC.